This is a list of T cell receptor beta chains from one sample in a study of blood T cell repertoires in COVID-19. Here immunoSEQ multiplex PCR was the method, and the copy in TCRdb shows in-frame clones only, minus some. The table includes 250,000 to 300,000 clones, over 80% detected once. The sequenced sample consisted of peripheral blood. The source is a woman in her seventies with COVID-19, enrolled during active disease. Both conserved end residues are part of each CDR3. D genes are given only for firm matches. Size is omitted from some rows. Given values are once, few, many or a class for expanded clones.

v_call: TRBV25-1; d_call: .; clone_size: .; j_call: TRBJ2-7; cdr3_nt: TGTGCCAGCAGTGAATTATCCGAGCAGTACTTC; cdr3_aa: CASSELSEQYF
v_call: TRBV28; d_call: .; clone_size: .; j_call: TRBJ1-4; cdr3_nt: TGTGCCAGCAGTTCAGGCGGGACGTCTAATGAAAAACTGTTTTTT; cdr3_aa: CASSSGGTSNEKLFF
v_call: TRBV5-4; d_call: TRBD1; clone_size: .; j_call: TRBJ1-6; cdr3_nt: TGTGCCAGCAGCTCGGACAGGGTTAATTCACCCCTCCACTTT; cdr3_aa: CASSSDRVNSPLHF
v_call: TRBV18; d_call: TRBD1; clone_size: .; j_call: TRBJ1-2; cdr3_nt: TGTGCCAGCTCCCCAGGACAGGGAAGAGACCTTAACTATGGCTACACCTTC; cdr3_aa: CASSPGQGRDLNYGYTF
v_call: TRBV7-9; d_call: TRBD2; clone_size: once; j_call: TRBJ2-3; cdr3_nt: TGTGCCAGCAGCCTGGTAGCGGGAGGGCCAGCAGATACGCAGTATTTT; cdr3_aa: CASSLVAGGPADTQYF
v_call: TRBV6-2/TRBV6-3; d_call: .; clone_size: few; j_call: TRBJ1-6; cdr3_nt: TGTGCCAGCAGTTTTCAGAGGAGCTCCTATAATTCACCCCTCCACTTT; cdr3_aa: CASSFQRSSYNSPLHF
v_call: TRBV7-2; d_call: TRBD2; clone_size: .; j_call: TRBJ2-7; cdr3_nt: TGTGCCAGCAGCTCGAAACGGACTAGCGGTTACGAGCAGTACTTC; cdr3_aa: CASSSKRTSGYEQYF
v_call: TRBV4-2; d_call: .; clone_size: .; j_call: TRBJ1-2; cdr3_nt: TGTGCCAGCAGCCAAGATCCTCGGGGCTATGGCTACACCTTC; cdr3_aa: CASSQDPRGYGYTF
v_call: TRBV5-1; d_call: TRBD1; clone_size: few; j_call: TRBJ2-1; cdr3_nt: TGCGCCACCAGAGGGGGCTCGTCCTACAATGAGCAGTTCTTC; cdr3_aa: CATRGGSSYNEQFF
v_call: TRBV5-1; d_call: TRBD1; clone_size: .; j_call: TRBJ2-7; cdr3_nt: TGCGCCAGCAGCCCGGACAGGGATGACGGCGAGCAGTACTTC; cdr3_aa: CASSPDRDDGEQYF
v_call: TRBV12-3/TRBV12-4; d_call: .; clone_size: .; j_call: TRBJ1-6; cdr3_nt: TGTGCCAGCAGTTTTGGTAGTTCACCCCTCCACTTT; cdr3_aa: CASSFGSSPLHF
v_call: TRBV5-1; d_call: .; clone_size: many; j_call: TRBJ1-2; cdr3_nt: TGCGCCAGCAGCTTCTCCTCCGTCTATGGCTACACCTTC; cdr3_aa: CASSFSSVYGYTF
v_call: TRBV5-4; d_call: TRBD2; clone_size: once; j_call: TRBJ2-2; cdr3_nt: TGTGCCAGCAGCTTGCCGTCGGGAGGGCCATTTGGCGGGGAGCTGTTTTTT; cdr3_aa: CASSLPSGGPFGGELFF
v_call: TRBV30; d_call: TRBD1; clone_size: .; j_call: TRBJ1-3; cdr3_nt: TGTGCCTGGAGACAGGGGAACACCATATATTTT; cdr3_aa: CAWRQGNTIYF
v_call: TRBV19; d_call: .; clone_size: .; j_call: TRBJ1-5; cdr3_nt: TGTGCCAGTAGTATAGCGTGGGGAGGAGGCAATCAGCCCCAGCATTTT; cdr3_aa: CASSIAWGGGNQPQHF
v_call: TRBV10-3; d_call: .; clone_size: .; j_call: TRBJ1-6; cdr3_nt: TGTGCCATCACCCGGGACACCTTAAATTCACCCCTCCACTTT; cdr3_aa: CAITRDTLNSPLHF